The sequence of this T cell receptor (beta chain) was determined in a study of tissue T cells after allogeneic stem cell transplantation. This clone was recorded a few times. These gene names are mouse names. The read terminates 1 residue ahead of where the CDR3 ends, so the germline J gene completes it. The protocol was immunoSEQ multiplex PCR, while the TCRdb copy is restricted to in-frame clones and leaves out a portion. The sample has some 2,700 clones; 52% are singletons. The V end lost 3 bases, the J end lost 2 bases, and 2 bases lay between the germline ends. Looked up from germline, CDR1 is KGHPV and CDR2 is FQNQEV (reference sequence). The length of the CDR3 is 12 residues. The time point denotes: mouse harvest day 7 after allogeneic transplant. The graft held 10^6 splenic CD5+ T cells and 10^7 T-cell-depleted bone marrow cells.

The genes are TRBV26 and TRBJ2-1; no clear D. What was sequenced was spleen. The sequence derives from a female BALB/c mouse given C57BL/6 T cells with graft-versus-host disease after an allogeneic hematopoietic cell transplant. The CDR3 bases that were read are TGTGCCAGCAGTCTAGACTATGCTGAGCAGTTC. It translates to CASSLDYAEQF. The full-length CDR3 reads as CASSLDYAEQFF.